The clone carrying this TCR beta chain was seen a few times. The target antigen is unknown. These data are taken from a study of response to subunit inactivated influenza vaccine. Overall study results and limits: Researchers suggested that each seasonal influenza vaccination recruits few new T cells.

MiXCR, applied by TCRdb to the RT-PCR reads, yields one record per CDR3 protein. Altogether 600,000 to 700,000 distinct CDR3 sequences are present, approximately 14% being singletons, with the ten largest covering 6% to 9.5%. The CDR3 totals 12 residues. Between the trimmed V and J ends, which lost 8 bases and 4 bases, there was a span of 8 bases. Germline CDR1 and CDR2: MNHNS and SASEGT. The rearrangement links TRBV6-1 to TRBJ1-4; a possible D gene is TRBD1 (6 bases). The sequenced sample was PBMCs from blood, obtained around two weeks before vaccination. The source is a man between 45 and 60 years old who received an inactivated influenza vaccine. The CDR3 region has the DNA TGTGCCAGCGGCAGGGGTAATGAAAAACTGTTTTTT. Translating it yields CASGRGNEKLFF.